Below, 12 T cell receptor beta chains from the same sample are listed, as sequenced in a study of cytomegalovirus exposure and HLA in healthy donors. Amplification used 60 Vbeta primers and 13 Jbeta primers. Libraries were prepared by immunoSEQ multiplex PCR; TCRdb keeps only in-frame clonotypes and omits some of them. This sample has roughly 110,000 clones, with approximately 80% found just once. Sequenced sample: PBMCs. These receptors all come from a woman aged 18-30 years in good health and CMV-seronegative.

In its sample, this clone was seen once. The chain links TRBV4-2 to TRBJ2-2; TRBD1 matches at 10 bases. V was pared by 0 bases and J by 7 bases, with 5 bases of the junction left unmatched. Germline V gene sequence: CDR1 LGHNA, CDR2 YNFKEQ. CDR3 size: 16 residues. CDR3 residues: CASSQETGTGVGELFF. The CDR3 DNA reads TGTGCCAGCAGCCAAGAGACCGGGACAGGGGTCGGGGAGCTGTTTTTT.

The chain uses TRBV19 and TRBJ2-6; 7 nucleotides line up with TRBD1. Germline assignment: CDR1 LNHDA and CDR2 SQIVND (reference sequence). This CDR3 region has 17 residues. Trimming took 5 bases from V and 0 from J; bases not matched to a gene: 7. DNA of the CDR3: TGTGCCAGTAGTCCACGACAGGGAAACTCTGGGGCCAACGTCCTGACTTTC. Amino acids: CASSPRQGNSGANVLTF.

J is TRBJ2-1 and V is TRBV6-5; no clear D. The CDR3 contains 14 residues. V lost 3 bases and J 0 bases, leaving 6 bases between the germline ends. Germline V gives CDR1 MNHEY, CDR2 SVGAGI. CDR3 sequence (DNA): TGTGCCAGCAGTTATACGAGCTCCTACAATGAGCAGTTCTTC. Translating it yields CASSYTSSYNEQFF.

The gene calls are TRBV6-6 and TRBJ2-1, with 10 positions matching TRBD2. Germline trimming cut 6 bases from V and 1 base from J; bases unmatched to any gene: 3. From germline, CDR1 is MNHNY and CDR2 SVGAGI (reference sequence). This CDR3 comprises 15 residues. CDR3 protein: CASRLSGGSYNEQFF. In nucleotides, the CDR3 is TGTGCCAGCAGGCTTAGCGGGGGGTCCTACAATGAGCAGTTCTTC.

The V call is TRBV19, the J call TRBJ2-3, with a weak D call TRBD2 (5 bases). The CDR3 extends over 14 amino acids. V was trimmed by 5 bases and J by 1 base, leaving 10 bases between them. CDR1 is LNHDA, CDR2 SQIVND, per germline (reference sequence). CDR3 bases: TGTGCCAGTAGTTTGAATAGCGGCACAGATACGCAGTATTTT. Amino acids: CASSLNSGTDTQYF.

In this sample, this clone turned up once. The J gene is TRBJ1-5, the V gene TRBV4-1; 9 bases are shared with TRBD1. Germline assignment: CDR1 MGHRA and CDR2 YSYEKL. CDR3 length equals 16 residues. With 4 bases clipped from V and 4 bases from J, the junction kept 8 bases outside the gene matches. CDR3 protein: CASSRVGQGRNQPQHF. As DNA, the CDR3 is TGCGCCAGCAGCCGGGTGGGACAGGGACGTAATCAGCCCCAGCATTTT.

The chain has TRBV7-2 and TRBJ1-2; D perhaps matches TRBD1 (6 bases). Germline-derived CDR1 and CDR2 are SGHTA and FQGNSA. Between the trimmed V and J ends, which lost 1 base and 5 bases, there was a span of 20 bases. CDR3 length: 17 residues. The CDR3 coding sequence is TGTGCCAGCAGCTTAGTAGGTTCCGTACAGGGCGGGTATGGCTACACCTTC. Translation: CASSLVGSVQGGYGYTF. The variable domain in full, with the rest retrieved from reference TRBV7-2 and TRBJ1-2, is GAGVSQSPSNKVTEKGKDVELRCDPISGHTALYWYRQSLGQGLEFLIYFQGNSAPDKSGLPSDRFSAERTGGSVSTLTIQRTQQEDSAVYLCASSLVGSVQGGYGYTFGSGTRLTVV.

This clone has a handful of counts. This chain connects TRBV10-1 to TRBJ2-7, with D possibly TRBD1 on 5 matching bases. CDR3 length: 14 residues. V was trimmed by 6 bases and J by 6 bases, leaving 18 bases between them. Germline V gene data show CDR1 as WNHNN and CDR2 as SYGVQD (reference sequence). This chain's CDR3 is CASRPQSRQSEQYV. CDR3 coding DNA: TGCGCCAGCAGACCCCAATCAAGACAGAGCGAGCAGTACGTC.

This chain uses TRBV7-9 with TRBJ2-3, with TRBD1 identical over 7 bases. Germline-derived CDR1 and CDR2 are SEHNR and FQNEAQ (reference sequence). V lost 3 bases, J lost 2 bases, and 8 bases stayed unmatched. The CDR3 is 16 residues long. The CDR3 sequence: CASSFGQGGFTDTQYF. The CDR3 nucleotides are TGTGCCAGCAGCTTCGGACAAGGGGGCTTCACAGATACGCAGTATTTT. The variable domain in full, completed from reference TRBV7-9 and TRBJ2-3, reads DTGVSQNPRHKITKRGQNVTFRCDPISEHNRLYWYRQTLGQGPEFLTYFQNEAQLEKSRLLSDRFSAERPKGSFSTLEIQRTEQGDSAMYLCASSFGQGGFTDTQYFGPGTRLTVL.

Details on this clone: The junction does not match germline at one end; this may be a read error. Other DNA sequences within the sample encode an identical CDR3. CDR3 nucleotides: TGTGCCAGCAGTAAGACGGGAAGTTACACAGACACGCAGTATTTT. Its protein product is CASSKTGSYTDTQYF. The genes are TRBV6-1 and TRBJ2-3; maybe TRBD2 (5 bases). The CDR3 spans 15 residues. CDR1 and CDR2 from the germline V gene are MNHNS and SASEGT.

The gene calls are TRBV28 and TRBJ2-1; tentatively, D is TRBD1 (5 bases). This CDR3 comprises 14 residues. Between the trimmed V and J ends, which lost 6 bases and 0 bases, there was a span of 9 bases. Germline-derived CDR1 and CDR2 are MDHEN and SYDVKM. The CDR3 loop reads CASRGLSSYNEQFF. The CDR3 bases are TGTGCCAGCAGGGGGCTGAGCTCCTACAATGAGCAGTTCTTC.

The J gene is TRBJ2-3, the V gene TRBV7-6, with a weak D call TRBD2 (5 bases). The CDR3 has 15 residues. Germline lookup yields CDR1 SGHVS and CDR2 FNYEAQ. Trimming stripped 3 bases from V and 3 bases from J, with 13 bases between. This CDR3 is CASSLLTERTDTQYF. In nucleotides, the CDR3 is TGTGCCAGCAGCTTGTTGACCGAGCGGACAGATACGCAGTATTTT.